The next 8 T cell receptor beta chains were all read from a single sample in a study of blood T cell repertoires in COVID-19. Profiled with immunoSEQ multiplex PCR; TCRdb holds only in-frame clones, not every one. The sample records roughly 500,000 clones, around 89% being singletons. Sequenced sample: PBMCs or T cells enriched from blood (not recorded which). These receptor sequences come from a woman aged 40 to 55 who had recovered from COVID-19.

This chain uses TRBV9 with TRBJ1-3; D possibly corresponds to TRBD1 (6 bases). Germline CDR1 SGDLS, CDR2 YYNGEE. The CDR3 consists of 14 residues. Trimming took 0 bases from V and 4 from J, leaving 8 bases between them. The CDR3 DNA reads TGTGCCAGCAGCGTAGGGACAGTCGGAAACACCATATATTTT. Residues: CASSVGTVGNTIYF.

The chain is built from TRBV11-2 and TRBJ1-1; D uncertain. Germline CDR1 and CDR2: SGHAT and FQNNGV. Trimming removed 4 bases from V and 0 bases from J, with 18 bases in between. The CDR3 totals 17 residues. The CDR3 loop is CASSYGRAGRLNTEAFF. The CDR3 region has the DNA TGTGCCAGCAGCTACGGCCGGGCGGGCAGGCTGAACACTGAAGCTTTCTTT.

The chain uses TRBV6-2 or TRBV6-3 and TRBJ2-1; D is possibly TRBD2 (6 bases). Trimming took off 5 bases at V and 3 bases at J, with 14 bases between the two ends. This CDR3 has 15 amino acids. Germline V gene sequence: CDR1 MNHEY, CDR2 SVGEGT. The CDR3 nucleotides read TGTGCCAGCAGTCCCCTGGCGCGGGGCTACAATGAGCAGTTCTTC. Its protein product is CASSPLARGYNEQFF.

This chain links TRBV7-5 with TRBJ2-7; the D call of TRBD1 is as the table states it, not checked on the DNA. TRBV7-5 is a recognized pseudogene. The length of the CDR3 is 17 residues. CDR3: CARSLAPGDRGEYEQYF. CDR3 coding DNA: TGTGCCAGAAGCTTAGCGCCAGGGGACAGGGGCGAGTACGAGCAGTACTTC.

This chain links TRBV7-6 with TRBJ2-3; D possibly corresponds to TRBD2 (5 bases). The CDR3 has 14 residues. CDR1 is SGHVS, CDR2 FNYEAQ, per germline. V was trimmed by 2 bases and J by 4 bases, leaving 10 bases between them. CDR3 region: CASSLRGAADTQYF. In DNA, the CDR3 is TGTGCCAGCAGCTTACGGGGAGCCGCAGATACGCAGTATTTT.

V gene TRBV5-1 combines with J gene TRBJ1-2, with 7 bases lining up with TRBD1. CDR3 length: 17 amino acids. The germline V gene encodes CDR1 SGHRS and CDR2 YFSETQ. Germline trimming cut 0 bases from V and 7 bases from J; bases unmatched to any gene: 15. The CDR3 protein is CASSLASRAGGLGGYTF. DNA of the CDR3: TGCGCCAGCAGCTTGGCCTCCCGGGCAGGGGGACTGGGTGGCTACACCTTC.

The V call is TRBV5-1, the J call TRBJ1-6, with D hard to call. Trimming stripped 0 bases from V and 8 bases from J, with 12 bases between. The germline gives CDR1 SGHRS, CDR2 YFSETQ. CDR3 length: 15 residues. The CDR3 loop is CASSLASEKYSPLHF. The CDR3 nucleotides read TGCGCCAGCAGCTTGGCCAGCGAAAAATATTCACCCCTCCACTTT.

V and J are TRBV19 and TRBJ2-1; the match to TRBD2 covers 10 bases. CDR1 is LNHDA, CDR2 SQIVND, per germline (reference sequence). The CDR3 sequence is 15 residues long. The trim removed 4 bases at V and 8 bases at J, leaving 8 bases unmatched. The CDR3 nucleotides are TGTGCCAGTAGTACCGGGACTAGCGATTGGGATGAGCAGTTCTTC. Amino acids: CASSTGTSDWDEQFF.